This T cell receptor beta chain was documented in a study of CD8 T cells in Susac syndrome (dated by TCRdb to the late 2010s). Notes on the research overall: Repertoire sequencing was used to test whether CD8+ T cell activation and differentiation in Susac syndrome was antigen driven. Study-wide findings and limitations: The TCR sequencing and HLA analysis was acknowledged to have included a relatively small number of individuals.

Of note for this clonotype: Its antigen is still unknown. Base qualities are not at hand, and no much larger clone is one base apart.

Peripheral blood CD8+ and CD4+ T cells from healthy donors, Susac syndrome patients and multiple sclerosis patients were profiled using high-throughput TCR beta sequencing. The multiple sclerosis controls were treatment-naive patients who had stable or active relapsing-remitting disease and met the revised McDonald criteria. Bulk CD8+ and CD4+ T cells were purified magnetically by negative isolation, whereas CD8+ TEMRA cells were enriched by FACS. Blood was collected in EDTA tubes and processed within 24 hours, with PBMCs isolated through density gradient centrifugation. PBMCs destined for TCR sequencing were cryopreserved in liquid nitrogen and later thawed in a 37 °C water bath. A purity of at least 90% was achieved for sorted or isolated CD4+, CD8+ and CD8+ TEMRA cells. From the germline V gene, CDR1 is SQVTM and CDR2 is ANQGSEA. V is pruned by 3 bases and J by 6 bases, leaving 10 bases of the junction without a gene match. The CDR3 holds 14 amino acids from the cysteine to the phenylalanine. Only CDR3 DNA remains: 42 bases, in frame from the first base.

RNA was extracted using the RNeasy kit, and roughly 0.5 to 1 microgram was reverse transcribed with random hexamers. The immunoSEQ multiplex PCR assay, which covers 54 Vbeta and 13 Jbeta segments, was used to amplify TCR beta CDR3 regions. PCR amplification bias was corrected by using a synthetic template baseline for primer optimization and computational correction. Regarding the original processing steps: Reads were annotated to V, D and J genes per IMGT and analyzed with immunoSEQ Analyzer, keeping only productive sequences. To calculate clonality, Shannon entropy was normalized by log2 of the number of productive unique sequences and then subtracted from one. Public and private clones were assessed among the 100 most prevalent clones of each patient and control. Clones were defined as Susac-specific when absent from the healthy and MS cohorts, from about 1,100 published viral clones and from other ImmuneACCESS disease sequences. Using fastp at Q25 and MiXCR, TCRdb reprocessed the public reads and kept productive beta chains. Under each unique CDR3 protein, matching rows form one entry showing the most common genes and DNA. The V and J calls reflect TCRdb's pipeline rather than the authors' work. This sample has about 140,000 distinct CDR3 sequences in its table, and 95% of those were observed once. Approximately 0.11% of the sample goes to the ten largest clones.

The sample comprised CD4+ T cells from PBMCs. The sequence joins TRBV29-1 to TRBJ1-2; the junction holds 7 bases that match TRBD1. This clonotype was sampled from a human donor with multiple sclerosis. The CDR3 region has the sequence CSVEVQGSIDGYTF. The sequence in DNA is TGCAGCGTTGAGGTACAGGGGAGTATTGATGGCTACACCTTC.